The next 3 T cell receptor beta chains were all read from a single sample in a study of blood T cell repertoires in COVID-19. Sequencing used immunoSEQ multiplex PCR; TCRdb keeps in-frame clones, though not all of them. This sample yields under 100,000 clones, of which around 87% are seen a single time; about a sixth belongs to the top ten. Material for sequencing was peripheral blood. The receptors were sampled from a human donor in a cohort sampled during active COVID-19.

The chain links TRBV4-3 to TRBJ1-2; TRBD1 aligns across 7 bases. This CDR3 region has 14 residues. V shed 0 bases, J shed 8 bases, and the junction held 6 bases outside the gene matches. Looked up from germline, CDR1 is LGHNA and CDR2 is YSLEER. CDR3 coding DNA: TGCGCCAGCAGCCAAGAGACCAGGGGGTACGGCTACACCTTC. The encoded protein is CASSQETRGYGYTF.

The genes are TRBV3-1 (or the pseudogene TRBV3-2) and TRBJ2-3; D unresolved. Germline lookup yields CDR1 LGHDT and CDR2 YNNKEL (reference sequence). The CDR3 consists of 12 residues. The ends were cut back, 2 bases at V and 6 bases at J, with 6 bases in the middle. The CDR3 region is CASSQTRDTQYF. The CDR3 DNA follows: TGTGCCAGCAGCCAAACTCGGGATACGCAGTATTTT.

Concerning this clone itself: One end of the junction varies from germline; a read error may be responsible. This sequence joins TRBV7-9 and TRBJ1-1, with 8 bases that match TRBD1. Germline V gene lookup returns CDR1 SEHNR and CDR2 FQNEAQ (reference sequence). CDR3 length: 13 amino acids. Here the CDR3 DNA reads TGTGCCAGCAGCCCGCGGGACAGGAACACTGAGCACTTT. It codes for CASSPRDRNTEHF.